The entry below describes one T cell receptor (beta chain). The data belong to a study of blood T cells in healthy people across ages. The overall study: About one barcoded beta molecule per two T cells came from capture by template switching.

Using a J-beta primer mix together with a sample-barcoded 5' primer, a second PCR was run for about 7 to 12 cycles. TCRdb re-called the 5' RACE reads with MiXCR, one entry per CDR3 protein. The sample includes 800,000 to 1,300,000 distinct CDR3 sequences, under 30% of them seen just once. The junction had 12 bases not matched to a gene; V was cut back by 8 bases and J by 5 bases. This CDR3 region has 14 residues. The germline CDR1 and CDR2 sequences are MGHDK and SYGVNS. These same records also appear under a second study, on T cells of mothers and their children.

The TCR comes from a girl between 2 and 10 years old in good health. Sequencing input: blood. The rearrangement joins TRBV25-1 to TRBJ2-7, with TRBD2 matching over 7 bases. CDR3 region: CASGTRRGFDEQYF. The CDR3 DNA sequence: TGTGCCAGCGGGACCAGGCGGGGGTTCGACGAGCAGTACTTC.